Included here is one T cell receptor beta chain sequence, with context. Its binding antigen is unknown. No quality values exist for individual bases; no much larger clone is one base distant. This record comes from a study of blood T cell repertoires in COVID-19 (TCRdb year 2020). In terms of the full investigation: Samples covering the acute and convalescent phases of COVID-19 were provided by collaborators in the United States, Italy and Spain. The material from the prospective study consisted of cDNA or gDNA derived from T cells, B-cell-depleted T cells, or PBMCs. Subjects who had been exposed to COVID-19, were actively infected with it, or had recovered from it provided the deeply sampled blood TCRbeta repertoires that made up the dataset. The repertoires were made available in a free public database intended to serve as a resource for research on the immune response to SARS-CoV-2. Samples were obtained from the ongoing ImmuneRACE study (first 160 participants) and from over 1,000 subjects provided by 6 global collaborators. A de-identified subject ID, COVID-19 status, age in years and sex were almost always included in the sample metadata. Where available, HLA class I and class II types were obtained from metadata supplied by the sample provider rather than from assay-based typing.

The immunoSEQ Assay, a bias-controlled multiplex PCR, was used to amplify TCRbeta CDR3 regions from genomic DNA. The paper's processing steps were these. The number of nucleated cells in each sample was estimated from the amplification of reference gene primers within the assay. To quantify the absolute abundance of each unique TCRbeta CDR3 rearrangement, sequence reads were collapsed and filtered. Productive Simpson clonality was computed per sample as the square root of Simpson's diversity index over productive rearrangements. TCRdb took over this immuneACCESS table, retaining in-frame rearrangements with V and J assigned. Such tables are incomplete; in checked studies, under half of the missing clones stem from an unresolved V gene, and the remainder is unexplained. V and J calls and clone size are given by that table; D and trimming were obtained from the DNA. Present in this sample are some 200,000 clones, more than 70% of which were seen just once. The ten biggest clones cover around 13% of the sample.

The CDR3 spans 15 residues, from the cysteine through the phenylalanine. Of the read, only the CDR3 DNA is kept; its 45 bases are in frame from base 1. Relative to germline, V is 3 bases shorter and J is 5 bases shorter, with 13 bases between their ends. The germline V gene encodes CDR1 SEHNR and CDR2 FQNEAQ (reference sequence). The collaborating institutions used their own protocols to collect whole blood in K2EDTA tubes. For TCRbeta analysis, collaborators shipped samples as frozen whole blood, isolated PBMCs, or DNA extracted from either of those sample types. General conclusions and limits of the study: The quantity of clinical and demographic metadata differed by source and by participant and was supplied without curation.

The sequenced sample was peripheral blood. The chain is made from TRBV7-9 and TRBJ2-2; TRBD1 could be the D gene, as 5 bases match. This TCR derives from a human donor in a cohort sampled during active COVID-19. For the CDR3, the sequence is CASSFPRARTGELFF. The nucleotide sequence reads TGTGCCAGCAGCTTTCCCAGGGCGAGGACCGGGGAGCTGTTTTTT. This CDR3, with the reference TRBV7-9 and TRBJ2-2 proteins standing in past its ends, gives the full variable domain DTGVSQNPRHKITKRGQNVTFRCDPISEHNRLYWYRQTLGQGPEFLTYFQNEAQLEKSRLLSDRFSAERPKGSFSTLEIQRTEQGDSAMYLCASSFPRARTGELFFGEGSRLTVL.